The 15 T cell receptor beta chains below were found in one sample sequenced in a study of blood T cell repertoires in COVID-19. The data were produced by immunoSEQ multiplex PCR, yet TCRdb's version contains in-frame clones alone and is incomplete. The data contain about 23,000 clones, roughly 84% of them singletons. The sample taken for sequencing was peripheral blood. Receptor source: a man in his 70s with acute or convalescent COVID-19.

The chain uses TRBV9 and TRBJ2-1, with a tentative D call TRBD2 (5 bases). CDR3 length equals 11 residues. The germline V and J ends were trimmed by 2 bases and 9 bases, with 6 bases remaining between them. From germline, CDR1 is SGDLS and CDR2 YYNGEE. The CDR3 is CASSVGSEQFF. The CDR3, as DNA: TGTGCCAGCAGCGTTGGGAGTGAGCAGTTCTTC.

The V gene is TRBV28, the J gene TRBJ1-4; no firm D call. CDR1 and CDR2 from the germline V gene are MDHEN and SYDVKM. The CDR3 totals 14 residues. Trimming removed 6 bases from V and 8 bases from J, with 16 bases in between. In nucleotides, the CDR3 is TGTGCCAGCAGGTCACCGGGAATGGGAGAAAAACTGTTTTTT. Protein: CASRSPGMGEKLFF.

This clone showed up just once. The chain employs TRBV29-1 and TRBJ2-5; no clear D gene. Germline V gene sequence: CDR1 SQVTM, CDR2 ANQGSEA. The germline V and J ends were trimmed by 0 bases and 6 bases, with 8 bases remaining between them. The CDR3 is 12 amino acids. In DNA form, the CDR3 reads TGCAGCGTTGAAGATCTTGGGCAGACCCAGTACTTC. Translating gives CSVEDLGQTQYF.

The chain has TRBV18 and TRBJ1-1; D unresolved. Looked up from germline, CDR1 is KGHSH and CDR2 is LQKENI. This CDR3 has 13 residues. V shed 6 bases and J shed 0 bases, with 8 bases lying between them. Written as DNA, the CDR3 is TGTGCCAGCTCGCTTAGAATGAACACTGAAGCTTTCTTT. Translated, it gives CASSLRMNTEAFF.

This chain connects TRBV29-1 to TRBJ2-7; D uncertain. The CDR3 covers 12 residues. The ends were cut back, 4 bases at V and 3 bases at J, with 10 bases in the middle. Germline values: CDR1 SQVTM, CDR2 ANQGSEA. In nucleotides, the CDR3 is TGCAGCGTTGGGATCGGCGGCTACGAGCAGTACTTC. It translates to CSVGIGGYEQYF.

This rearrangement joins TRBV7-2 to TRBJ1-2; TRBD1 matches 8 bases. CDR3 length: 15 amino acids. In germline, CDR1 is SGHTA, CDR2 FQGNSA. Losses at the gene ends were 1 base for V and 9 bases for J; bases not matched to a gene: 10. In nucleotides, the CDR3 is TGTGCCAGCAGCTTAGGGGTCACAGGGGGTTACAGCTACACCTTC. Its protein is CASSLGVTGGYSYTF.

V is TRBV7-9 and J is TRBJ1-5, with D perhaps TRBD1 (5 bases). Trimming stripped 1 base from V and 3 bases from J, with 7 bases between. CDR1 is SEHNR, CDR2 FQNEAQ, per germline (reference sequence). The CDR3 is 14 residues long. The CDR3 sequence is CASSLGGLNQPQHF. DNA of the CDR3: TGTGCCAGCAGCTTAGGGGGCCTCAATCAGCCCCAGCATTTT.

The chain is built from TRBV7-9 and TRBJ1-3; 9 nucleotides line up with TRBD1. J gave up 5 bases and V 2 bases, and 4 bases lay outside the gene matches. The CDR3 runs 15 residues. Germline V gene data show CDR1 as SEHNR and CDR2 as FQNEAQ (reference sequence). DNA for the CDR3: TGTGCCAGCAGCTTATGGACAGGGGATAGAAACACCATATATTTT. Translation gives CASSLWTGDRNTIYF.

This rearrangement joins TRBV6-5 to TRBJ2-2; D not resolved. There are 14 residues in the CDR3. Germline V gives CDR1 MNHEY, CDR2 SVGAGI. Trimming left V 8 bases short and J 1 base short, with 11 bases between. In nucleotides, the CDR3 is TGTGCCAGCCAGGCAACCCGGAACACCGGGGAGCTGTTTTTT. It encodes CASQATRNTGELFF.

The chain couples TRBV12-3 or TRBV12-4 to TRBJ1-5; TRBD1 agrees at 7 bases. The length of the CDR3 is 13 residues. V dropped 6 bases and J dropped 7; count of bases not matched to a gene: 6. The CDR3: CASSIDRVQPQHF. CDR3 DNA sequence: TGTGCCAGCAGCATTGACAGGGTCCAGCCCCAGCATTTT.

The chain joins TRBV6-2 or TRBV6-3 to TRBJ2-3, with a tentative D call TRBD2 (5 bases). Per the germline V gene, CDR1 is MNHEY and CDR2 is SVGEGT. V was trimmed by 2 bases and J by 3 bases, leaving 18 bases between them. The CDR3 contains 17 residues. Written as DNA, the CDR3 is TGTGCCAGCAGTTACAGACGGGTAGATTCGGGGACAGATACGCAGTATTTT. Protein: CASSYRRVDSGTDTQYF.

CDR3 amino acids: CASSEGGRRGNQPQHF. The CDR3, as DNA: TGCGCCAGCAGTGAGGGGGGGAGGCGAGGCAATCAGCCCCAGCATTTT. The J gene is TRBJ1-5, the V gene TRBV10-2; D may be TRBD1 (5 bases). The V and J ends lost 2 bases and 2 bases respectively, with 13 bases between them. Germline-derived CDR1 and CDR2 are WSHSY and SAAADI. The CDR3 has 16 amino acids.

This chain uses TRBV2 with TRBJ2-3; 11 positions agree with TRBD2. V was clipped by 6 bases and J by 3 bases; unmatched bases: 8. Germline CDR1 and CDR2: SNHLY and FYNNEI. The CDR3 runs to 16 residues. The chain's CDR3 is CASRAGTSGLTDTQYF. The CDR3 DNA reads as TGTGCCAGCAGGGCCGGGACTAGCGGTTTGACAGATACGCAGTATTTT. Full variable domain (outside the CDR3, taken from reference TRBV2 and TRBJ2-3): EPEVTQTPSHQVTQMGQEVILRCVPISNHLYFYWYRQILGQKVEFLVSFYNNEISEKSEIFDDQFSVERPDGSNFTLKIRSTKLEDSAMYFCASRAGTSGLTDTQYFGPGTRLTVL.

The CDR3 DNA is TGTGCCTGGATTCCGAGCAAAAACATTCAGTACTTC. This encodes CAWIPSKNIQYF. This sequence joins TRBV30 and TRBJ2-4; D unresolved. CDR3 size: 12 residues. Germline assignment: CDR1 GTSNPN and CDR2 SVGIG (reference sequence). Between the trimmed V and J ends, which lost 4 bases and 3 bases, there was a span of 7 bases.

This rearrangement joins TRBV11-2 to TRBJ1-4; possible D gene TRBD1, 5 bases. Per germline, CDR1 SGHAT and CDR2 FQNNGV. Trimming stripped 7 bases from V and 4 bases from J, with 16 bases between. The CDR3 has 15 residues. The CDR3 reads CASTPHPGGNEKLFF. Here the CDR3 DNA reads TGTGCCAGCACGCCTCACCCGGGGGGTAATGAAAAACTGTTTTTT.